Included here is one T cell receptor beta chain sequence, with context. The target antigen is unknown. The source of the sample is a study of regulatory T cells in long-lasting Graves disease. General study points: Persistent disease preferred TRBV28, TRBJ1-2 and TRBJ2-5; new disease, TRBV20-1 and TRBJ2-1.

Time point given: persistent/refractory GD, antithyroid drugs over 5 years with positive TRAb. RNA isolated from PBMCs was used to make the TCR library. Germline trimming cut 7 bases from V and 1 base from J; bases unmatched to any gene: 6. Per the germline V gene, CDR1 is SQVTM and CDR2 is ANQGSEA. The CDR3 has 13 residues. For TCR beta, libraries came from iRepertoire HTBI primers and Arm-PCR of CDR3 regions. TCRdb reprocessed the multiplex PCR reads via MiXCR and lists one record per CDR3 protein. The top ten clones hold about 42% of a sample with about 660,000 distinct CDR3 sequences, about 30% of them seen once.

V and J are TRBV29-1 and TRBJ1-2, with 7 bases that match TRBD1. The TCR comes from a female donor with Graves disease. Sequenced here: peripheral blood mononuclear cells (PBMCs), sampled when the disease was refractory, from a patient treated with antithyroid drugs. In DNA form, the CDR3 reads TGCAGCGCCCCGGGACAGTATAACTATGGCTACACCTTC. Its translation: CSAPGQYNYGYTF.